This T cell receptor beta chain is drawn from a study of radiotherapy plus CTLA-4 blockade in lung cancer. About the research overall: Of all patients, approximately 17% responded objectively and roughly 31% showed disease control.

Study results and caveats: Tumor-derived TCR clones expanded in blood after radiotherapy plus ipilimumab. Strongest reported response predictors: early blood clone changes and post-radiation interferon-beta.

The germline CDR1 and CDR2 sequences are ENHRY and SYGVKD. V dropped 4 bases and J dropped 3 bases, with 9 bases sitting between them. The CDR3 length is 14 residues. In the case of this clone: Its cognate antigen is unknown. The sample holds other DNA sequences that translate to the same CDR3.

Some clones are missing from TCRdb's copy, which holds only in-frame ones; the method was immunoSEQ multiplex PCR. The data show roughly 98,000 clones, around 83% seen once. The specimen comprised peripheral blood, sampled from a patient treated with radiotherapy plus ipilimumab. V usage is TRBV10-3 and J usage is TRBJ2-2, with D maybe TRBD1 (5 bases). The clonotype comes from a human donor with non-small cell lung cancer who had a partial response to radiotherapy plus ipilimumab. Written as DNA, the CDR3 is TGTGCCATCAGTGGCCAAGGGGACACCGGGGAGCTGTTTTTT. This sequence encodes CAISGQGDTGELFF.